This TCR beta chain was recorded in a study of beta chain features in type 1 diabetes. Study information: Similarity in age, gender and cell yields was seen between patients and healthy donors. Study-level points and caveats: Shortening that was moderate but significant affected the TCRB CDR3s of Type 1 diabetes patients in all four CD4+ subsets.

CD45RO/CCR7/CD25/CD127/CD95/CD27 separated CD4+ naive, central memory, regulatory and stem cell-like memory cells by sorting. Since all of the isolated RNA was reverse transcribed, expressed TCRB transcripts were what got sequenced. Produced via immunoSEQ multiplex PCR; TCRdb's table is partial and in-frame only. The sample carries 600,000 or so clones, around 12% recorded once. With regard to this clone: Its antigen is unknown.

With V trimmed by 0 bases and J by 5 bases, 10 bases remained unmatched. Germline lookup yields CDR1 MNHEY and CDR2 SVGAGI. The CDR3 extends over 16 amino acids. The origin of this receptor is a man aged 25 to 40 with type 1 diabetes. Source material: naive CD4+ T cells from blood. This chain joins TRBV6-5 and TRBJ2-7; TRBD1 matches at 7 bases. CDR3 residues: CASSYSLQTGNHEQYF. The CDR3 region has the DNA TGTGCCAGCAGTTACTCCCTCCAGACAGGGAACCACGAGCAGTACTTC.